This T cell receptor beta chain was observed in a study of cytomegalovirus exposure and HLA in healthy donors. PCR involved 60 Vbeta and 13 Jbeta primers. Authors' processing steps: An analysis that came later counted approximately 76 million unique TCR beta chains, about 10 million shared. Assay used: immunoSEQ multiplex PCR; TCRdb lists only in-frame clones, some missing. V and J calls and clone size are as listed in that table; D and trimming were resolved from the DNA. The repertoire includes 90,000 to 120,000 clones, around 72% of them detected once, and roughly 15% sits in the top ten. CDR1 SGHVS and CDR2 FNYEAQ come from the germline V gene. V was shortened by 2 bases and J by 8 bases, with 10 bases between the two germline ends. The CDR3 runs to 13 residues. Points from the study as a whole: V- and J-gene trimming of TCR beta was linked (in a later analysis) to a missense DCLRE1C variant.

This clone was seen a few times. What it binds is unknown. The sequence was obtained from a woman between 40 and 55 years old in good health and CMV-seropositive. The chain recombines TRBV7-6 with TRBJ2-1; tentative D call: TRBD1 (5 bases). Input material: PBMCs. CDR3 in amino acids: CASSLQGNDEQFF. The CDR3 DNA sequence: TGTGCCAGCAGCTTACAGGGTAACGATGAGCAGTTCTTC.